Given below is one TCR beta chain in context. Its antigen remains undetermined. No base-level quality is on record; no much larger clone is a single base apart. V is clipped by 11 bases and J by 1 base, and the sequence between their germline boundaries is 17 bases long. CDR1 and CDR2, per the germline V gene, are SNHLY and FYNNEI. The CDR3, cysteine through phenylalanine, is 14 amino acids long. Of the read, only the CDR3 DNA is kept; its 42 bases are in frame from base 1. This sample is drawn from a study of blood T cell repertoires in COVID-19 (TCRdb year 2020). About the full investigation: Collaborator samples came from the United States, Italy and Spain and covered acute and convalescent phases of COVID-19. The repertoires were released in a freely available public database meant as a resource for research on the immune response to SARS-CoV-2. Samples came from the ongoing ImmuneRACE study (first 160 participants) plus 1,254 subjects from 6 global collaborators. The material from the prospective study consisted of cDNA or gDNA derived from T cells, B-cell-depleted T cells, or PBMCs. The dataset comprised deeply sampled blood TCRbeta repertoires from subjects exposed to, actively infected with, or recovered from COVID-19. Where available, HLA class I and class II types were taken from metadata supplied by the sample provider and were not determined by assay-based typing. Sample metadata almost always included a de-identified subject ID, COVID-19 status, age in years and sex.

Overall results and qualifications from the work: The amount of clinical and demographic metadata varied by source and participant and was provided uncurated.

The immunoSEQ Assay, a bias-controlled multiplex PCR, was used to amplify TCRbeta CDR3 regions from genomic DNA. Turning to the authors' computational methods: Nucleated cell counts per sample were estimated from amplification of reference gene primers within the assay. Sequence reads were collapsed and filtered to measure the absolute abundance of every unique TCRbeta CDR3 rearrangement. For each sample, productive Simpson clonality was calculated by taking the square root of Simpson's diversity index across productive rearrangements. TCRdb mirrors the immuneACCESS table, restricted to in-frame sequences. Some clones are absent from its copies; in checked studies, under half trace to an unresolved V gene, and the reason for the others is unknown. V, J and clone size are those of that table, while D and trimming were read from the DNA. This sample holds 210,000 or so clones; more than 75% were observed only once. The ten biggest clones cover 1.9% of the sample.

Each collaborating institution followed its own protocols to collect whole blood in K2EDTA tubes. For TCRbeta analysis, collaborator samples were shipped as frozen whole blood, as isolated PBMCs, or as DNA extracted from either sample type. Sequences were obtained from peripheral blood. The sequence was collected from a man between 40 and 49 years old with active or convalescent COVID-19. The sequence joins TRBV2 to TRBJ1-1; no confident D gene assignment can be made. The DNA sequence is TGTGCCGGAACCCGGGGTCCGGCGAACACTGAAGCTTTCTTT. Translated, this is CAGTRGPANTEAFF.